Listed below are T cell receptor beta chains from one sample, sequenced in a study of patients and donors after allogeneic stem cell transplantation. TCRdb reprocessed the RT-PCR reads with MiXCR, giving one entry per CDR3 protein. The sample has more than 850,000 distinct CDR3 sequences; over 15% are singletons. Sequencing used blood, either unsorted or a sorted T cell fraction (not recorded which). These receptors all stem from a human donor who was either an allogeneic HSCT recipient or a stem cell or donor lymphocyte infusion donor (not recorded which). It is not recorded whose cells these are; they may come from a transplant donor. Each CDR3 is given with its conserved first and last residue. D genes are given only for firm matches. Clone sizes are given selectively: once, few, many, or a class where the clone is expanded.

j_call: TRBJ2-7; v_call: TRBV12-3/TRBV12-4; d_call: -; clone_size: many; cdr3_nt: TGTGCCAGCAGCCTAAACCCCTGGGGCTCCTACGAGCAGTACTTC; cdr3_aa: CASSLNPWGSYEQYF
j_call: TRBJ2-1; v_call: TRBV7-2; d_call: TRBD2; clone_size: -; cdr3_nt: TGTGCCAGCAGCTCCCTTAAGCGGGGGGTTTGGGATGAGCAGTTCTTC; cdr3_aa: CASSSLKRGVWDEQFF
j_call: TRBJ2-7; v_call: TRBV15; d_call: -; clone_size: many; cdr3_nt: TGTGCCACCAGCAGAGACAGAAGACACGAGCAGTACTTC; cdr3_aa: CATSRDRRHEQYF
j_call: TRBJ2-3; v_call: TRBV20-1; d_call: TRBD2; clone_size: -; cdr3_nt: TGCAGTGCCAGACTAGCGGGAGGGAGGGCAGATACGCAGTATTTT; cdr3_aa: CSARLAGGRADTQYF
j_call: TRBJ1-1; v_call: TRBV3-1; d_call: -; clone_size: few; cdr3_nt: TGTGCCAGCAGCCAAGAATTACGAATTCATGAAGCTTTCTTT; cdr3_aa: CASSQELRIHEAFF
j_call: TRBJ1-1; v_call: TRBV21-1; d_call: -; clone_size: few; cdr3_nt: TGTGCCAGCAGCAAAGATGGGTCCCTCGTCGAAGCTTTCTTT; cdr3_aa: CASSKDGSLVEAFF
j_call: TRBJ1-1; v_call: TRBV3-1; d_call: -; clone_size: -; cdr3_nt: TGTGCCAGCAGCCAACTATGGAACACTGAAGCTTTCTTT; cdr3_aa: CASSQLWNTEAFF
j_call: TRBJ2-3; v_call: TRBV6-2/TRBV6-3; d_call: TRBD2; clone_size: -; cdr3_nt: TGTGCCAGCAGTTACGGGAGGGGATACGGAAGCACAGATACGCAGTATTTT; cdr3_aa: CASSYGRGYGSTDTQYF
j_call: TRBJ2-2; v_call: TRBV24-1; d_call: -; clone_size: many; cdr3_nt: TGTGCCACCAGTGATTCGACTGGCAGACGCACCGGGGAGCTGTTTTTT; cdr3_aa: CATSDSTGRRTGELFF
j_call: TRBJ2-3; v_call: TRBV12-3/TRBV12-4; d_call: -; clone_size: few; cdr3_nt: TGTGCCAGCAGTTTAGCCCCACAGGGGAGGGCAGATACGCAGTATTTT; cdr3_aa: CASSLAPQGRADTQYF
j_call: TRBJ1-4; v_call: TRBV20-1; d_call: -; clone_size: many; cdr3_nt: TGCAGTGCTCCACGACAGCTTAATGAAAAACTGTTTTTT; cdr3_aa: CSAPRQLNEKLFF
j_call: TRBJ2-2; v_call: TRBV10-3; d_call: -; clone_size: -; cdr3_nt: TGTGCCATCAGCGGCAGGGGGGACACCGGGGAGCTGTTTTTT; cdr3_aa: CAISGRGDTGELFF
j_call: TRBJ1-4; v_call: TRBV7-6; d_call: TRBD1; clone_size: few; cdr3_nt: TGTGCCAGCAGCTTAGATGGGACAGGGGCTGAAAAACTGTTTTTT; cdr3_aa: CASSLDGTGAEKLFF
j_call: TRBJ1-5; v_call: TRBV7-2; d_call: -; clone_size: -; cdr3_nt: TGTGCCAGCAGCGCGACTCAACGAAATCAGCCCCAGCATTTT; cdr3_aa: CASSATQRNQPQHF
j_call: TRBJ1-5; v_call: TRBV5-1; d_call: -; clone_size: few; cdr3_nt: TGCGCCAGCAGCTTGGAGGGACAACAAAGCAATCAGCCCCAGCATTTT; cdr3_aa: CASSLEGQQSNQPQHF
j_call: TRBJ1-1; v_call: TRBV7-9; d_call: -; clone_size: few; cdr3_nt: TGTGCCAGCAGCTCCCAGATTCTACGACAGACTGAAGCTTTCTTT; cdr3_aa: CASSSQILRQTEAFF
j_call: TRBJ1-1; v_call: TRBV15; d_call: -; clone_size: -; cdr3_nt: TGTGCCACCAGCGGGACGGATTACACTGAAGCTTTCTTT; cdr3_aa: CATSGTDYTEAFF
j_call: TRBJ1-2; v_call: TRBV5-1; d_call: -; clone_size: -; cdr3_nt: TGCGCCAGCAGCTTTGGAGGGGGAGATGGCTACACCTTC; cdr3_aa: CASSFGGGDGYTF
j_call: TRBJ2-7; v_call: TRBV3-1; d_call: -; clone_size: -; cdr3_nt: TGTGCCAGCAGCCAGCAGCAGGGACGGAAGAAGCAGTACTTC; cdr3_aa: CASSQQQGRKKQYF
j_call: TRBJ2-5; v_call: TRBV11-2; d_call: TRBD2; clone_size: -; cdr3_nt: TGTGCCAGCAGCTCGTTAGCGGGACGGAACCAAGAGACCCAGTACTTC; cdr3_aa: CASSSLAGRNQETQYF
j_call: TRBJ2-1; v_call: TRBV12-3/TRBV12-4; d_call: TRBD2; clone_size: few; cdr3_nt: TGTGCCAGCAGACCCTCTAGCGGGAGGAGCTCCTACAATGAGCAGTTCTTC; cdr3_aa: CASRPSSGRSSYNEQFF
j_call: TRBJ1-2; v_call: TRBV2; d_call: -; clone_size: few; cdr3_nt: TGTGCCAGCGGTTCGGTCGGCTATGGCTACACCTTC; cdr3_aa: CASGSVGYGYTF
j_call: TRBJ2-5; v_call: TRBV7-3; d_call: TRBD2; clone_size: -; cdr3_nt: TGTGCCAGCAGCCAACTAGCGGGAGGGCCGGTGGAGACCCAGTACTTC; cdr3_aa: CASSQLAGGPVETQYF
j_call: TRBJ2-5; v_call: TRBV12-3/TRBV12-4; d_call: TRBD2; clone_size: -; cdr3_nt: TGTGCCAGCAGACACCTGGCACTTGGACTAGCGGGAGGGCCCAGTGAGACCCAGTACTTC; cdr3_aa: CASRHLALGLAGGPSETQYF
j_call: TRBJ2-7; v_call: TRBV6-1; d_call: TRBD2; clone_size: -; cdr3_nt: TGTGCCAGCAGCTCCACTAGCGTCAGCTCCTACGAGCAGTACTTC; cdr3_aa: CASSSTSVSSYEQYF
j_call: TRBJ2-2; v_call: TRBV6-1; d_call: TRBD1; clone_size: -; cdr3_nt: TGTGCCAGCAGAAAAGGGACAGTGAACACCGGGGAGCTGTTTTTT; cdr3_aa: CASRKGTVNTGELFF
j_call: TRBJ1-5; v_call: TRBV28; d_call: -; clone_size: -; cdr3_nt: TGTGCCACCGATCAGCCCCAGCATTTT; cdr3_aa: CATDQPQHF
j_call: TRBJ2-1; v_call: TRBV27; d_call: -; clone_size: -; cdr3_nt: TGTGCCAGCAGTTTATACGAGGGCTCCTACAATGAGCAGTTCTTC; cdr3_aa: CASSLYEGSYNEQFF
j_call: TRBJ1-1; v_call: TRBV3-1; d_call: -; clone_size: -; cdr3_nt: TGTGCCAGCAGCCGTAGAACAGGGCGGACTGAAGCTTTCTTT; cdr3_aa: CASSRRTGRTEAFF
j_call: TRBJ2-5; v_call: TRBV12-3/TRBV12-4; d_call: -; clone_size: many; cdr3_nt: TGTGCCAGCAGCTCACACAGGGTCCAAGAGACCCAGTACTTC; cdr3_aa: CASSSHRVQETQYF
j_call: TRBJ2-3; v_call: TRBV5-1; d_call: TRBD2; clone_size: -; cdr3_nt: TGCGCCAGCAGCTCGGGACTAGCGGGAGGGCGAGACACAGATACGCAGTATTTT; cdr3_aa: CASSSGLAGGRDTDTQYF
j_call: TRBJ2-2; v_call: TRBV5-1; d_call: TRBD1; clone_size: -; cdr3_nt: TGCGCCAGCAGCTCCCATCTGGACAGGGGAAGGGCCGGGGAGCTGTTTTTT; cdr3_aa: CASSSHLDRGRAGELFF
j_call: TRBJ2-1; v_call: TRBV27; d_call: TRBD2; clone_size: few; cdr3_nt: TGTGCCAGCAGTTACCCGACTAGCGGGGTTGCCTACAATGAGCAGTTCTTC; cdr3_aa: CASSYPTSGVAYNEQFF
j_call: TRBJ1-5; v_call: TRBV5-6; d_call: -; clone_size: -; cdr3_nt: TGTGCCAGCAGCTTCAGGGGCCGACGGAATCAGCCCCAGCATTTT; cdr3_aa: CASSFRGRRNQPQHF
j_call: TRBJ1-5; v_call: TRBV7-9; d_call: -; clone_size: -; cdr3_nt: TGTGCCAGCAGCCCGGGACTCCGGAGCAATCAGCCCCAGCATTTT; cdr3_aa: CASSPGLRSNQPQHF
j_call: TRBJ2-1; v_call: TRBV24-1; d_call: TRBD1; clone_size: -; cdr3_nt: TGTGCCACCAGTGATTTCACAGGGGGCTCCTACAATGAGCAGTTCTTC; cdr3_aa: CATSDFTGGSYNEQFF
j_call: TRBJ2-3; v_call: TRBV29-1; d_call: TRBD1; clone_size: few; cdr3_nt: TGCAGCGGGGGACAGTCCGCTAGCACAGATACGCAGTATTTT; cdr3_aa: CSGGQSASTDTQYF
j_call: TRBJ2-3; v_call: TRBV20-1; d_call: TRBD2; clone_size: -; cdr3_nt: TGCAGTGCTAGAGATACTAGCGGGGCCCCCCATACGCAGTATTTT; cdr3_aa: CSARDTSGAPHTQYF
j_call: TRBJ1-2; v_call: TRBV5-1; d_call: -; clone_size: few; cdr3_nt: TGCGCCAGCAGCCCCCATGACAAAGACTATGGCTACACCTTC; cdr3_aa: CASSPHDKDYGYTF
j_call: TRBJ2-1; v_call: TRBV5-1; d_call: TRBD2; clone_size: few; cdr3_nt: TGCGCCAGCAGCTTGGAGGGACTAGCGGTTAGCTCCTACAATGAGCAGTTCTTC; cdr3_aa: CASSLEGLAVSSYNEQFF
j_call: TRBJ2-1; v_call: TRBV25-1; d_call: TRBD2; clone_size: -; cdr3_nt: TGTGCCAGCAGTGGACCACTAGCGGGGGGGCGGCGTGAGCAGTTCTTC; cdr3_aa: CASSGPLAGGRREQFF
j_call: TRBJ1-2; v_call: TRBV7-6; d_call: -; clone_size: -; cdr3_nt: TGTGCCAGCAGCTTTTTCGGGGGCGGGAAAATGCTAAGCGGCTACACCTTC; cdr3_aa: CASSFFGGGKMLSGYTF
j_call: TRBJ2-3; v_call: TRBV3-1; d_call: -; clone_size: -; cdr3_nt: TGTGCCAGCAGCCATAAACGGGTTCAGGGCACAGATACGCAGTATTTT; cdr3_aa: CASSHKRVQGTDTQYF
j_call: TRBJ1-2; v_call: TRBV6-6; d_call: TRBD1; clone_size: few; cdr3_nt: TGTGCCAGCAGTGTCGACAGGGATCAGCCCTACACCTTC; cdr3_aa: CASSVDRDQPYTF
j_call: TRBJ1-2; v_call: TRBV4-1; d_call: TRBD1; clone_size: -; cdr3_nt: TGCGCCAGCAGCCAAGCGAGAGGGGGCACCTATGGCTACACCTTC; cdr3_aa: CASSQARGGTYGYTF
j_call: TRBJ2-2; v_call: TRBV30; d_call: -; clone_size: few; cdr3_nt: TGTGCCTGGGTTAACACCGGGGAGCTGTTTTTT; cdr3_aa: CAWVNTGELFF
j_call: TRBJ2-1; v_call: TRBV5-1; d_call: TRBD2; clone_size: -; cdr3_nt: TGCGCCAGCAGCTTCCTTAGCGGGATAAACAATGAGCAGTTCTTC; cdr3_aa: CASSFLSGINNEQFF
j_call: TRBJ2-7; v_call: TRBV6-5; d_call: -; clone_size: -; cdr3_nt: TGTGCCAGCAGTAGAGACAACGAGCAGTACTTC; cdr3_aa: CASSRDNEQYF